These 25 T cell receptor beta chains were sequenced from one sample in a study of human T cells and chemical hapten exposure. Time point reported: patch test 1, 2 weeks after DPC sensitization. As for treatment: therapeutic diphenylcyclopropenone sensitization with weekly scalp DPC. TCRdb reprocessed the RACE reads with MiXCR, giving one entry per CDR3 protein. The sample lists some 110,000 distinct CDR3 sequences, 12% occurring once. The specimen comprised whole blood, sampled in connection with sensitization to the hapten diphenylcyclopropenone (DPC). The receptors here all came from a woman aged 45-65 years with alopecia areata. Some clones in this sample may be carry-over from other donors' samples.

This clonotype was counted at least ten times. CDR3 sequence reads: CASSLLIPGLAGGPYNEQFF. DNA of the CDR3: TGCGCCAGCAGCTTATTAATTCCGGGACTAGCGGGAGGTCCCTACAATGAGCAGTTCTTC. The gene calls are TRBV5-1 and TRBJ2-1, with TRBD2 identical over 15 bases. V lost 2 bases to trimming and J lost 2 bases; unmatched junction nucleotides: 11. Per the germline V gene, CDR1 is SGHRS and CDR2 is YFSETQ. This CDR3 comprises 20 residues.

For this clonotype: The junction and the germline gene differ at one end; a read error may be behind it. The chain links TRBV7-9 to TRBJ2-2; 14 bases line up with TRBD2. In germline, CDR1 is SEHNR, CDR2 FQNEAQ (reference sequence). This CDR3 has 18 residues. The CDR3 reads CVSSGGTSGSVNTGELFF. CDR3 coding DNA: TGTGTCAGCAGCGGCGGGACTAGCGGGAGCGTTAACACCGGGGAGCTGTTTTTT.

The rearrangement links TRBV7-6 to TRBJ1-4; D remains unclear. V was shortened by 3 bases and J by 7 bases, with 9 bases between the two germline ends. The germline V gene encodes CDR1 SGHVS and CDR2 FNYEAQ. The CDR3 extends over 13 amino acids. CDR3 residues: CASSFSEGEKLFF. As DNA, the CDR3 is TGTGCCAGCAGCTTCTCAGAGGGTGAAAAACTGTTTTTT.

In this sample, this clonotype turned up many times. CDR3 in amino acids: CASSLQGEKLFF. CDR3 nucleotides: TGTGCCAGCTCACTGCAAGGTGAAAAACTGTTTTTT. This sequence joins TRBV18 and TRBJ1-4; D is uncertain. Germline V gives CDR1 KGHSH, CDR2 LQKENI. CDR3 length: 12 amino acids. Trimming left V 4 bases short and J 7 bases short, with 7 bases between.

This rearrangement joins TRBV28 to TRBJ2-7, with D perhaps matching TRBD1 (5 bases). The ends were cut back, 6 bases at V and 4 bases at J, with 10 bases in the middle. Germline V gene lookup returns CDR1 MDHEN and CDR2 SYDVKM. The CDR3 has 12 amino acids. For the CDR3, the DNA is TGTGCCAGCAGCTTAAGGGGATACGAGCAGTACTTC. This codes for CASSLRGYEQYF.

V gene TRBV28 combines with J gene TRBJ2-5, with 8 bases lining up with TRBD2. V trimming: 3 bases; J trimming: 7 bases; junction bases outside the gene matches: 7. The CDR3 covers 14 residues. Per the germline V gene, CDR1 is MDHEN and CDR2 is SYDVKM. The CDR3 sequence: CASSFLAGGGTQYF. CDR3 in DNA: TGTGCCAGCAGTTTCCTTGCGGGGGGCGGGACCCAGTACTTC.

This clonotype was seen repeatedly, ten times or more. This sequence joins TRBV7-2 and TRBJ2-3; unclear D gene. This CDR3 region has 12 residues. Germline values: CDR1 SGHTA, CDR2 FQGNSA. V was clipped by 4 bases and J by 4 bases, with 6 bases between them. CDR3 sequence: CASSSSADTQYF. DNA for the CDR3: TGTGCCAGCAGCTCGAGCGCAGATACGCAGTATTTT. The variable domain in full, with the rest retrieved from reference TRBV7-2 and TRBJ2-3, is GAGVSQSPSNKVTEKGKDVELRCDPISGHTALYWYRQSLGQGLEFLIYFQGNSAPDKSGLPSDRFSAERTGGSVSTLTIQRTQQEDSAVYLCASSSSADTQYFGPGTRLTVL.

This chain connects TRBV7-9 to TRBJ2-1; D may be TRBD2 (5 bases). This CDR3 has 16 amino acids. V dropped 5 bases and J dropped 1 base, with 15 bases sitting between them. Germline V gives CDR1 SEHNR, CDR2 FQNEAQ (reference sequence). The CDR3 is CASSPRERRSYNEQFF. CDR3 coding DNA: TGTGCCAGCAGCCCTAGGGAGCGGAGGTCCTACAATGAGCAGTTCTTC.

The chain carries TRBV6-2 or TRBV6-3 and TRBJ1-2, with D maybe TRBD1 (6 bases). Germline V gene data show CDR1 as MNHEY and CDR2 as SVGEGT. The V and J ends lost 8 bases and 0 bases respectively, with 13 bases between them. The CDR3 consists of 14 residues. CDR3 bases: TGTGCCAGCCGTCGGAGGGGGTCTAACTATGGCTACACCTTC. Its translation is CASRRRGSNYGYTF.

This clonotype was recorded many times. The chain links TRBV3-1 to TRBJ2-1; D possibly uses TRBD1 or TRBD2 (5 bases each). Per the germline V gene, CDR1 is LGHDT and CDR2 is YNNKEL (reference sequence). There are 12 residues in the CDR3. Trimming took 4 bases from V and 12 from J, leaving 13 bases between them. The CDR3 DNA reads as TGTGCCAGCAGCCCACGGGGCAGCTGGCAGTTCTTC. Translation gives CASSPRGSWQFF.

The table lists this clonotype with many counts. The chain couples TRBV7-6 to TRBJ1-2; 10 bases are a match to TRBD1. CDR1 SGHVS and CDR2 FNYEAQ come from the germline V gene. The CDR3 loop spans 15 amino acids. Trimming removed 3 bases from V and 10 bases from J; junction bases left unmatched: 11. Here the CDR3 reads CASSFGSRDRGVYTF. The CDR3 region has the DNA TGTGCCAGCAGCTTTGGGTCCCGGGACAGGGGAGTCTACACCTTC.

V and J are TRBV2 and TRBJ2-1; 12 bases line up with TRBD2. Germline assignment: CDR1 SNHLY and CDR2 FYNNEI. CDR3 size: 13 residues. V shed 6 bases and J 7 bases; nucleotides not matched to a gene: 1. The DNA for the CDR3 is TGTGCCAGCAGGACTAGCGGGAGTAATGAGCAGTTCTTC. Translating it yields CASRTSGSNEQFF.

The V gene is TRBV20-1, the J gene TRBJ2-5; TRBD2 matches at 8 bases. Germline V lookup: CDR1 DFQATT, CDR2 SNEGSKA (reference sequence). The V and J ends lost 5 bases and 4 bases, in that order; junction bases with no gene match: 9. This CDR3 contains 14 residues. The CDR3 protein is CSAPPGTRGETQYF. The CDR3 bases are TGCAGTGCTCCTCCCGGGACTAGGGGAGAGACCCAGTACTTC.

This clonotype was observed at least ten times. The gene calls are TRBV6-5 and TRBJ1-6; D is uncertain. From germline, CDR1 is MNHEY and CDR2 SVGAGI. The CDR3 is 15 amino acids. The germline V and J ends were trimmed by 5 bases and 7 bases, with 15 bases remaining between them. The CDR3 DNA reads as TGTGCCAGCAGTCCTCTCGGGGTGGCAAATTCACCCCTCCACTTT. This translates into CASSPLGVANSPLHF.

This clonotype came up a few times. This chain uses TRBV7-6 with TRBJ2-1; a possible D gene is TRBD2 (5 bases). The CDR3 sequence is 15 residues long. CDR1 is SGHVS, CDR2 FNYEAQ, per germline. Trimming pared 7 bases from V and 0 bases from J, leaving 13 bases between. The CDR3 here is CASTPSHSSYNEQFF. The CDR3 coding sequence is TGTGCCAGCACCCCTAGCCATAGCTCCTACAATGAGCAGTTCTTC.

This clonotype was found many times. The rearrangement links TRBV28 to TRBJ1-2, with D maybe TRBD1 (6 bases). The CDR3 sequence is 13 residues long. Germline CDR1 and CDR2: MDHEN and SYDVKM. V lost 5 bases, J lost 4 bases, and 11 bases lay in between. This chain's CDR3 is CASSSGQSYGYTF. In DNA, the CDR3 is TGTGCCAGCAGTAGCGGACAGTCCTATGGCTACACCTTC.

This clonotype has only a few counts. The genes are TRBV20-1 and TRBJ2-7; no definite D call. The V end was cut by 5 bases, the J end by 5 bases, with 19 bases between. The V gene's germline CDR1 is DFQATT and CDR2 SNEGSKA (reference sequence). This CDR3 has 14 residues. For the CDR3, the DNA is TGCAGTGCTCGTTTAAGAGAGGCTTTACACGAGCAGTACTTC. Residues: CSARLREALHEQYF.

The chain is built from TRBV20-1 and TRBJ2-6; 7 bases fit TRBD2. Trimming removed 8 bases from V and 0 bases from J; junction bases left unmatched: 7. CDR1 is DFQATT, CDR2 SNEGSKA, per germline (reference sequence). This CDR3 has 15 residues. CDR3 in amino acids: CSPASGNSGANVLTF. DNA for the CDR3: TGCAGTCCGGCTAGCGGAAACTCTGGGGCCAACGTCCTGACTTTC.

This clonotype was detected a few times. The CDR3, as DNA: TGCAGCGTTTTAAGGGGGGTCGGGCAGTTCTTC. As protein: CSVLRGVGQFF. This chain joins TRBV29-1 and TRBJ2-1; the D call may be TRBD1 or TRBD2 (6 bases each). Trimming cost V 5 bases and J 12 bases, with 14 bases left between them. The CDR3 is 11 amino acids. The germline V gene has CDR1 SQVTM and CDR2 ANQGSEA.

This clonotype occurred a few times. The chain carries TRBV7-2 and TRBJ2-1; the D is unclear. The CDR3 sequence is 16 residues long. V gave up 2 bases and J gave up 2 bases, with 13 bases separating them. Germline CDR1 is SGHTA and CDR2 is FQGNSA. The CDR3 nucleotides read TGTGCCAGCAGCTTACTGGGCGGTCAGACCTACAATGAGCAGTTCTTC. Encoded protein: CASSLLGGQTYNEQFF.

This CDR3 is CASSYGGTGSYEQYF. CDR3 coding DNA: TGTGCCAGCAGTTACGGCGGGACAGGTTCTTACGAGCAGTACTTC. The chain is built from TRBV6-2 or TRBV6-3 and TRBJ2-7, with 8 nucleotides matching TRBD1. This CDR3 has 15 residues. V trimming: 2 bases; J trimming: 4 bases; junction bases outside the gene matches: 7. CDR1 is MNHEY and CDR2 is SVGEGT in the germline V gene.

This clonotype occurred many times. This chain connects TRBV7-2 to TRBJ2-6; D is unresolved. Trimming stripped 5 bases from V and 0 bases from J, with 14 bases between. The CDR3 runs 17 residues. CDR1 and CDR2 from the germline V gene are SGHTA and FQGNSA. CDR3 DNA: TGTGCCAGCAGCCCAGACCCCTCCCGCTCTGGGGCCAACGTCCTGACTTTC. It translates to CASSPDPSRSGANVLTF.

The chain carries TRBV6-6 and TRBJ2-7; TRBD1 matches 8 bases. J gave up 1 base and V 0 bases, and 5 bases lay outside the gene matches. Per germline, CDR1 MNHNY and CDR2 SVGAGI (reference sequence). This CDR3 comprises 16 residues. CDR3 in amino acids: CASSYSQGALSYEQYF. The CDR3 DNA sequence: TGTGCCAGCAGTTACTCGCAGGGGGCGCTTTCCTACGAGCAGTACTTC.

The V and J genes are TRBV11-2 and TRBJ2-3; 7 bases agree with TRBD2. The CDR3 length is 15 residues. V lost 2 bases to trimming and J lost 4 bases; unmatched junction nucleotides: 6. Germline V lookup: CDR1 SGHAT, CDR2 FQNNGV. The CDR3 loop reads CASSLTAGSPDTQYF. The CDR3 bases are TGTGCCAGCAGCTTAACAGCGGGGTCACCAGATACGCAGTATTTT. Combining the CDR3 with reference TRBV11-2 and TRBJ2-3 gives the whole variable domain EAGVAQSPRYKIIEKRQSVAFWCNPISGHATLYWYQQILGQGPKLLIQFQNNGVVDDSQLPKDRFSAERLKGVDSTLKIQPAKLEDSAVYLCASSLTAGSPDTQYFGPGTRLTVL.

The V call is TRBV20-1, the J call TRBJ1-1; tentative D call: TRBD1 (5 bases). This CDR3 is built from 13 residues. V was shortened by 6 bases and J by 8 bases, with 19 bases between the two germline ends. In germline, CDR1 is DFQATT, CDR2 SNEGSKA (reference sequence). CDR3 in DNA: TGCAGTGCCCGGAGGGGCGGTAGGGAAGAAGCTTTCTTT. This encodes CSARRGGREEAFF.